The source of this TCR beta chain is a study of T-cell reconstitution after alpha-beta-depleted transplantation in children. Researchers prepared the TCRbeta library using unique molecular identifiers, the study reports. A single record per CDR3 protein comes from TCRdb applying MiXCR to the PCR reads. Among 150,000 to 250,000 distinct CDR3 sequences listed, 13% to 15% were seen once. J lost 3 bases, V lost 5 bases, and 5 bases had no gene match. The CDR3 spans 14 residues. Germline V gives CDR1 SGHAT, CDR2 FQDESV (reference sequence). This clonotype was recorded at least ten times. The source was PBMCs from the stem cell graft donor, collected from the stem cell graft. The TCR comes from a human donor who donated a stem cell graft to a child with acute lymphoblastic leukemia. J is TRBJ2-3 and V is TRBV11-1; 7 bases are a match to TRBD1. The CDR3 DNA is TGTGCCAGCAGCGGACAGGTCAAAACAGATACGCAGTATTTT. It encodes CASSGQVKTDTQYF.